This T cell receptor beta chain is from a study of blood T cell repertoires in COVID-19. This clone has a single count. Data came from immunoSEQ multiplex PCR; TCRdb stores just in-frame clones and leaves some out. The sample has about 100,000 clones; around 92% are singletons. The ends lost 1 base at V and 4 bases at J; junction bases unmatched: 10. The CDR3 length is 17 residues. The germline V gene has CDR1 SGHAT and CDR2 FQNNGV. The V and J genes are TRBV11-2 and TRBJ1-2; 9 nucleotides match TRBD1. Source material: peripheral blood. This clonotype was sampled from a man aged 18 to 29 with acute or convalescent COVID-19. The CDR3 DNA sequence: TGTGCCAGCAGCTTAGTCCGACCAGGGACAGGGAGCTATGGCTACACCTTC. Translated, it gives CASSLVRPGTGSYGYTF.